This TCR beta chain was retrieved from a study of blood T cell repertoires in COVID-19 (dated by TCRdb to the early 2020s). About the investigation overall: Samples covering the acute and convalescent phases of COVID-19 were provided by collaborators in the United States, Italy and Spain. The dataset comprised deeply sampled blood TCRbeta repertoires from subjects exposed to, actively infected with, or recovered from COVID-19. Where available, HLA class I and class II types were obtained from metadata supplied by the sample provider rather than from assay-based typing. A de-identified subject ID, COVID-19 status, age in years and sex were almost always included in the sample metadata. Samples were obtained from the ongoing ImmuneRACE study (first 160 participants) and from 1,254 subjects provided by 6 global collaborators. The repertoires were released in a freely available public database intended as a resource for research on the immune response to SARS-CoV-2. The prospective study material was composed of cDNA or gDNA derived from T cells, B-cell-depleted T cells, or PBMCs. Broader findings and caveats from the paper: How much clinical and demographic metadata was included differed by source and by participant, and the metadata was provided uncurated.

CDR1 and CDR2 are read off the germline V gene as SNHLY and FYNNEI. V is clipped by 6 bases and J by 7 bases, and the sequence between their germline boundaries is 22 bases long. Reading from cysteine to phenylalanine, the CDR3 counts 16 amino acids. The only DNA kept is the CDR3, 48 bases in frame from the first base. TCRbeta CDR3 regions were amplified from genomic DNA by means of the immunoSEQ Assay, a bias-controlled multiplex PCR. In the authors' own workflow: The number of nucleated cells in each sample was estimated from the amplification of reference gene primers within the assay. To quantify the absolute abundance of each unique TCRbeta CDR3 rearrangement, sequence reads were collapsed and filtered. Productive Simpson clonality was computed per sample as the square root of Simpson's diversity index over productive rearrangements. In its TCRdb copy, this immuneACCESS table keeps in-frame sequences only and misses some clones. Where compared with another copy, unresolved V genes explain less than half of these, and the others have no known cause. V, J and clone size are those of that table, while D and trimming were read from the DNA. The sample table shows 350,000 or so clones, and approximately 83% are seen once. Roughly 4% of the sample goes to the ten largest clones.

This clone appeared a single time. Its antigen specificity is not known. Base qualities are not provided; no much larger clone lies one nucleotide away. Enrolling through a virtual design, the prospective study's participants ranged in age from about 18 to 89 years and lived across 24 United States geographic areas. To assign participants to cohorts, the prospective study relied on clinical history that participants themselves reported in a screening survey and a study questionnaire. In the prospective study, mobile phlebotomists collected whole blood, serum and a nasopharyngeal or oropharyngeal swab from each participant. Prospective study participants could optionally give additional blood draws and questionnaires over an approximately 2-month period. Blood samples from the prospective study were shipped frozen or at room temperature prior to DNA extraction.

Material for sequencing was PBMCs or T cells enriched from blood (not recorded which). The sequence links TRBV2 to TRBJ1-5; no D gene can be assigned with confidence. This receptor was taken from a woman in her thirties or forties with acute COVID-19. The CDR3 has the sequence CASRPYERVLRQPQHF. The nucleotides read TGTGCCAGCAGACCCTATGAGAGGGTACTTCGGCAGCCCCAGCATTTT.